This entry concerns a single T cell receptor (beta chain). It was with 60 Vbeta and 13 Jbeta primers that the PCR ran. Produced via immunoSEQ multiplex PCR; TCRdb's table is partial and in-frame only. The sample records some 170,000 clones, about 81% being singletons. This entry is derived from a study of cytomegalovirus exposure and HLA in healthy donors. CDR1 is MDHEN and CDR2 is SYDVKM in the germline V gene. V trimming: 5 bases; J trimming: 7 bases; junction bases outside the gene matches: 14. The CDR3 loop spans 16 amino acids. This clonotype was obtained from a young woman in good health and CMV-seronegative. The chain uses TRBV28 and TRBJ2-4; TRBD2 agrees at 7 bases. The material sequenced was PBMCs. CDR3 nucleotides: TGTGCCAGCAGTGGGGGAGGGGCCGGGAAGGATAACATTCAGTACTTC. Translation gives CASSGGGAGKDNIQYF.